This T cell receptor beta chain originates from a study of OX40 agonist ivuxolimab in advanced cancers. Trimming at V came to 4 bases and at J to 3 bases, leaving 4 bases not matched to a gene. The CDR3 is 14 residues long. Germline lookup yields CDR1 SGHDN and CDR2 FVKESK. This clone has a single count. Profiling relied on immunoSEQ multiplex PCR, and the TCRdb table lists in-frame clones only, not all of them. The sample lists about 98,000 clones, roughly nine tenths occurring once. This chain links TRBV14 with TRBJ2-3; TRBD2 matches at 7 bases. Sequenced material: CD4+ or CD8+ T cells sorted from blood, taken in a trial of the OX40 agonist ivuxolimab. The clonotype originates from an adult with an advanced solid tumor such as melanoma, head and neck, liver or kidney cancer. The CDR3 loop is CASSLRTRTDTQYF. DNA of the CDR3: TGTGCCAGCAGCCTCCGGACTAGGACAGATACGCAGTATTTT.